This entry is about one T cell receptor beta chain. Its antigen remains undetermined. Base qualities are not provided; no much larger clone lies one nucleotide away. The CDR3 has 15 amino acids, counting the end cysteine and phenylalanine. Only the CDR3 region is kept as DNA, spanning 45 bases read in frame from base 1. Relative to germline, V is 3 bases shorter and J is 2 bases shorter, with 12 bases between their ends. According to the germline V gene, CDR1 reads SGHTA and CDR2 reads FQGNSA. Using the deep immunoSEQ assay, TCR CDR3 regions were amplified from genomic DNA by multiplex PCR. Extracted genomic DNA from each cell subset was distributed evenly across all wells of several immunoSEQ 96-well plates, and each plate was treated as a replicate. For unsorted PBMC, about 270 ng of genomic DNA, equivalent to tens of thousands of T cell genomes, went into each replicate PCR. Ten immunoSEQ deep assay plates were used to sequence unsorted PBMC genomic DNA. Purified libraries were measured with a Qubit 3.0 fluorometer, size-checked on a Bioanalyzer 2100, and measured again with the KAPA Library Quantification kit. A separate single-read 150-cycle Illumina NextSeq 550 flow cell was used to sequence each immunoSEQ 96-well plate. On the authors' methods: The immunoSEQ output contained only junctional sequences without quality scores, so filtering could not match that applied to full-length reads. To assign V/J genes and CDR3, sequences were annotated against IMGT germline references using PyIR, a Python wrapper for IgBLAST v1.9. Reads were filtered out if the reads had weak V/J assignments (E-value above 1e-6), no CDR3, stop codons, out-of-frame junctions, or ambiguous translated residues. V3J clonotypes were defined as sequences sharing an identical inferred V gene, J gene, and CDR3 amino acid sequence. Percentage overlap between repertoires was computed as shared unique clonotypes divided by the size of the smaller repertoire. Three approaches were used to assess repertoire richness: RTK rarefaction, the Chao1 estimator, and Recon v2.1 estimates of unobserved clonotypes. This is the immuneACCESS table as TCRdb keeps it, with only in-frame sequences that have V and J called. A part of the clones is gone; compared with another copy, unresolved V genes explain less than half, and the rest is unexplained. For V, J and clone size, that table is used; D and trimming come from the DNA. The sample profile shows about 510,000 clones; around 79% of them were found once. In total, the top ten clones hold around 13% of the sample.

Healthy HIV-negative adults with no recently reported acute infections or vaccinations were included as donors. Only Caucasian adults living in Nashville, Tennessee, USA were represented among the donors. For unsorted samples, tens of millions of PBMCs were counted, and genomic DNA was extracted using the QIAamp DNA Blood Mini kit. After blood collection by leukapheresis, PBMCs were isolated using Ficoll-Histopaque density gradient centrifugation and then cryopreserved in the vapor phase of liquid nitrogen. The data stem from a study of shared clonotypes between healthy human individuals (dated by TCRdb to the early 2020s). General notes on the study: Three men and two women, aged 18 to 49 years, made up the cohort. The study deeply sequenced blood TCR repertoires of roughly five healthy adults to estimate repertoire size and the extent of clonotype sharing between individuals. To increase sequencing depth and limit assay-specific biases, TCR repertoire library preparation and sequencing were carried out by different laboratories using diverse techniques. Each donor's leukapheresis produced roughly between roughly 0.85 and 9.5 billion PBMCs. The research as a whole found: Based on pairwise subsampling, the degree of clonotype sharing among donors was expected to be affected by sequencing depth. Only blood was sampled, and tissue TCR repertoires likely differ from those in blood. The genetic and exposure-history diversity represented was limited by the small number of donors.

Recombination joined TRBV7-2 with TRBJ2-3; D gene: possibly TRBD2, on 6 matching bases. This receptor was obtained from a woman aged 40 to 50 in good health. Some clones in this sample may be carry-over from other donors' samples. The sequencing sample was made of PBMCs. Here is the DNA: TGTGCCAGCAGCTTCGCCGGGACTTTCACAGATACGCAGTATTTT. Its translation is CASSFAGTFTDTQYF.